This T cell receptor (beta chain) was recovered during a study of shared clonotypes between healthy human individuals. Across the study: Donors, aged 18 to 49, were a couple of women and three men.

Using immunoSEQ multiplex PCR, the repertoire was profiled, and TCRdb retains in-frame clones only, with some absent. This table has over 700,000 clones, about two thirds appearing once. The study, taken as a whole, reports: Memory subsets generally showed smaller estimated richness than naive subsets did.

Of note for this clone: Its antigen is unknown.

V dropped 3 bases and J dropped 9; count of bases not matched to a gene: 8. Germline V gene lookup returns CDR1 MGHRA and CDR2 YSYEKL. This CDR3 spans 15 amino acids. Sequencing input: memory CD4+ T cells sorted from blood. Indicated subset: CD45RA-negative fraction. The rearrangement uses TRBV4-1 and TRBJ2-1; 10 bases fit TRBD2. This clonotype was sampled from a young woman in good health. CDR3 amino acids: CASSHPGLASTEQFF. In DNA form, the CDR3 reads TGCGCCAGCAGCCACCCGGGACTAGCGTCTACTGAGCAGTTCTTC.